This T cell receptor (beta chain) was captured in a study of blood T cells in healthy people across ages. Study findings and constraints: Strong correlation linked observed beta diversity and percent naive T cells.

V lost 3 bases, J lost 3 bases, and 11 bases stayed unmatched. Germline V gives CDR1 MGHRA, CDR2 YSYEKL. The CDR3 contains 17 residues. About this clonotype: The antigen is unknown.

The authors ran a second PCR of 7 to 11 cycles using a sample-barcoded 5' primer and a J-beta primer mix. Every cDNA molecule carried a tag from a template-switch adaptor bearing 12 random nucleotides. TCRdb analysed the 5' RACE reads with MiXCR anew, one entry per CDR3 protein. Among around 820,000 distinct CDR3 sequences listed, more than 20% were seen once. Per sample, at least 5 micrograms of total RNA were extracted. The same specimen was also included in a second study, on T cells of mothers and their children. That report notes: Donation came from a few healthy Caucasian mothers together with their six children.

This chain links TRBV4-1 with TRBJ2-1; 7 bases fit TRBD2. The sample taken for sequencing was blood. The sequence was collected from a boy between 10 and 17 years old in good health. In DNA form, the CDR3 reads TGCGCCAGCAGCCAGGGCGGGAGTGGACCTTACTACAATGAGCAGTTCTTC. Translation: CASSQGGSGPYYNEQFF.